These T cell receptor beta chains were read from a single sample in a study of T cell repertoires in cytomegalovirus infection. TCRdb analysed the reads with MiXCR anew, one entry per CDR3 protein. The sample yields about 530,000 distinct CDR3 sequences, 26% seen once. The source material was PBMCs. The receptor set was obtained from a human donor in good health (CMV status not recorded). Some clones in this sample may be carry-over from other donors' samples. Both conserved end residues are part of each CDR3. Fields, in order: J gene, V gene, CDR3 protein.

j_gene: TRBJ1-4; v_gene: TRBV27; CDR3aa: CASSVLGGAATNEKLFF
j_gene: TRBJ1-1; v_gene: TRBV11-2; CDR3aa: CASSPLRGMNTEAFF
j_gene: TRBJ1-3; v_gene: TRBV5-4; CDR3aa: CASSPGGGRDGNTIYF
j_gene: TRBJ1-5; v_gene: TRBV19; CDR3aa: CASSIGGRGQPQHF
j_gene: TRBJ2-3; v_gene: TRBV28; CDR3aa: CASSSAGGPVDTQYF
j_gene: TRBJ2-1; v_gene: TRBV7-9; CDR3aa: CASSLASSGRAKQFF
j_gene: TRBJ1-5; v_gene: TRBV6-4; CDR3aa: CASSAGTGFNQPQHF
j_gene: TRBJ2-3; v_gene: TRBV12-3/TRBV12-4; CDR3aa: CASSWTGSGADTQYF
j_gene: TRBJ1-5; v_gene: TRBV27; CDR3aa: CASSPSGGLDSNQPQHF
j_gene: TRBJ1-1; v_gene: TRBV6-2/TRBV6-3; CDR3aa: CASSYAFHGNTEAFF
j_gene: TRBJ2-1; v_gene: TRBV11-2; CDR3aa: CASSYRTRRHGQFF
j_gene: TRBJ1-5; v_gene: TRBV15; CDR3aa: CATSNGVTAMQPQHF
j_gene: TRBJ2-1; v_gene: TRBV14; CDR3aa: CASSQEHLATYNEQFF
j_gene: TRBJ2-7; v_gene: TRBV7-9; CDR3aa: CASSLEPPSSYEQYF
j_gene: TRBJ2-5; v_gene: TRBV6-2/TRBV6-3; CDR3aa: CASTSDPKETQYF
j_gene: TRBJ2-7; v_gene: TRBV12-3/TRBV12-4; CDR3aa: CASTFGGLANEQYF
j_gene: TRBJ2-5; v_gene: TRBV11-3; CDR3aa: CASSSPPAGEETQYF
j_gene: TRBJ2-1; v_gene: TRBV6-2/TRBV6-3; CDR3aa: CASGSHEQFF
j_gene: TRBJ2-1; v_gene: TRBV5-4; CDR3aa: CASSEARRDEQFF
j_gene: TRBJ1-5; v_gene: TRBV19; CDR3aa: CASLTLGGAGQPQHF
j_gene: TRBJ1-2; v_gene: TRBV29-1; CDR3aa: CSVQQGSGYTF
j_gene: TRBJ2-1; v_gene: TRBV7-2; CDR3aa: CASRTPGRRYNEQFF
j_gene: TRBJ2-1; v_gene: TRBV6-2/TRBV6-3; CDR3aa: CASSWPGAGMRVQFF
j_gene: TRBJ1-1; v_gene: TRBV11-3; CDR3aa: CASSFGQGSYTEAFF
j_gene: TRBJ1-5; v_gene: TRBV20-1; CDR3aa: CSARGGGGQPQHF
j_gene: TRBJ2-1; v_gene: TRBV7-8; CDR3aa: CASTLDLKVGYNEQFF
j_gene: TRBJ1-5; v_gene: TRBV27; CDR3aa: CASSLNENWGRNQPQHF
j_gene: TRBJ2-1; v_gene: TRBV9; CDR3aa: CASSAASGRGLYGNEQFF
j_gene: TRBJ1-1; v_gene: TRBV27; CDR3aa: CASSSTLRDRDFF